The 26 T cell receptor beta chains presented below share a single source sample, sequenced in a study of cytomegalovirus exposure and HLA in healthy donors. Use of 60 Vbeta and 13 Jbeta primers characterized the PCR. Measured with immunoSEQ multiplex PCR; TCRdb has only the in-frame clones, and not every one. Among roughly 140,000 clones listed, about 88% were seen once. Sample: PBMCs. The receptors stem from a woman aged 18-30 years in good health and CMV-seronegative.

The CDR3: CASSTDSSSYEQYF. CDR3 coding DNA: TGTGCCAGCAGCACCGACAGCAGCTCCTACGAGCAGTACTTC. The rearrangement joins TRBV5-4 to TRBJ2-7; TRBD1 is a possible D gene (5 bases). Germline CDR1 and CDR2: SGHNT and YYREEE (reference sequence). This CDR3 region has 14 residues. With 4 bases removed from V and 0 bases from J, the gap between germline ends came to 11 bases.

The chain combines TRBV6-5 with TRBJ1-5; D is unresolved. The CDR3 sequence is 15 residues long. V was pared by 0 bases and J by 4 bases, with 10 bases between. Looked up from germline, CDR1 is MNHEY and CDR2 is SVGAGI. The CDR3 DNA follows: TGTGCCAGCAGTTACTCGCAGGCTGGGAATCAGCCCCAGCATTTT. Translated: CASSYSQAGNQPQHF.

The CDR3: CSVPGQGANTIYF. The CDR3 bases are TGCAGCGTCCCTGGACAGGGGGCCAACACCATATATTTT. The rearrangement joins TRBV29-1 to TRBJ1-3, with TRBD1 identical over 11 bases. CDR1 is SQVTM, CDR2 ANQGSEA, per germline. With V trimmed by 6 bases and J by 7 bases, 5 bases remained unmatched. This CDR3 is built from 13 residues.

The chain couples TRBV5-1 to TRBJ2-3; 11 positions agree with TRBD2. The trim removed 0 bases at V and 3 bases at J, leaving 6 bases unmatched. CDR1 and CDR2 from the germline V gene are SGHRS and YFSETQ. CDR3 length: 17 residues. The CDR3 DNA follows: TGCGCCAGCAGCTTGGGTCTAGCGGGAGGTCTTACAGATACGCAGTATTTT. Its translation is CASSLGLAGGLTDTQYF.

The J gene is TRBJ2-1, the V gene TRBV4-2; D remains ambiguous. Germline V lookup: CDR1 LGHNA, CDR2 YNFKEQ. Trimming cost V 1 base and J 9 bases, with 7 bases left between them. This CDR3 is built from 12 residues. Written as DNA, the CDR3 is TGTGCCAGCAGCCAAGGCCTAGGTGAGCAGTTCTTC. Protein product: CASSQGLGEQFF.

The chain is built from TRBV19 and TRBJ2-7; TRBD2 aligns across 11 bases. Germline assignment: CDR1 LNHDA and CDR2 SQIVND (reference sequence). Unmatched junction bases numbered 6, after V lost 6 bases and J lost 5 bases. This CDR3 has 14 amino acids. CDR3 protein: CASRILAGADEQYF. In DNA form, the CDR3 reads TGTGCCAGTAGAATACTAGCGGGAGCGGACGAGCAGTACTTC.

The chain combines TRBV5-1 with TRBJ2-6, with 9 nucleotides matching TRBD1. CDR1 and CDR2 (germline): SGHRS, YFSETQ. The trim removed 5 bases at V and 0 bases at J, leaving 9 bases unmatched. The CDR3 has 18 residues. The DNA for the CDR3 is TGCGCCAGCAGACTGGCCGGGACAGGGAACTCTGGGGCCAACGTCCTGACTTTC. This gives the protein CASRLAGTGNSGANVLTF.

The CDR3 DNA reads TGCGCCAGCAGCCCGGGGGAGGGGAAGACCTACGAGCAGTACTTC. Translation gives CASSPGEGKTYEQYF. The chain carries TRBV5-1 and TRBJ2-7; 7 bases map to TRBD2. Germline lookup yields CDR1 SGHRS and CDR2 YFSETQ. V trimming: 4 bases; J trimming: 2 bases; junction bases outside the gene matches: 9. This CDR3 has 15 amino acids.

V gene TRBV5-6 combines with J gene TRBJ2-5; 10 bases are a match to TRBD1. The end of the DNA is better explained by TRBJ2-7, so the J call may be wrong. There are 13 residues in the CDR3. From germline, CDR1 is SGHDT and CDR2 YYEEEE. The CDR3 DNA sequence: TGTGCCAGCAGCTGGGACAGGGGCTACGAGCAGTACTTC. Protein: CASSWDRGYEQYF.

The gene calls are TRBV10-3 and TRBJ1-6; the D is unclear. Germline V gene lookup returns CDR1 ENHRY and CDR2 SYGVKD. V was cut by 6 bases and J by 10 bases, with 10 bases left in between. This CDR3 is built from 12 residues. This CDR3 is CAISREGSPLHF. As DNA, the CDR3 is TGTGCCATCAGCCGGGAAGGCTCACCCCTCCACTTT.

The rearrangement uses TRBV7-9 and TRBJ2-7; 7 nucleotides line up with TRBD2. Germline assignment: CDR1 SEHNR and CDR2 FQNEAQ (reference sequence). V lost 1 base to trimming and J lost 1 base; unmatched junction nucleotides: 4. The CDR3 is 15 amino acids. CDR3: CASSLVLGGSYEQYF. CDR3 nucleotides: TGTGCCAGCAGCTTAGTATTGGGGGGGTCCTACGAGCAGTACTTC.

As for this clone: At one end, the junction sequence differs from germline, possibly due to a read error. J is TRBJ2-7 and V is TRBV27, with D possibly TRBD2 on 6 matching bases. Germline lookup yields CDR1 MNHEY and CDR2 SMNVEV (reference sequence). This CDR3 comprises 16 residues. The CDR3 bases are TGTGCCAGCAGCTTATTGCTCGGGACTTTATCCTACGAGCAGTACTTC. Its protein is CASSLLLGTLSYEQYF.

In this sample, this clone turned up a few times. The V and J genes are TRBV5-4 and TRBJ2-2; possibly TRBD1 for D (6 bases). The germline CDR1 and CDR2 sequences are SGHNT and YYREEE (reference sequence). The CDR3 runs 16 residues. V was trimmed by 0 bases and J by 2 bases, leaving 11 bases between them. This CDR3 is CASSLAPDRNTGELFF. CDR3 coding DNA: TGTGCCAGCAGCTTGGCCCCGGACAGAAACACCGGGGAGCTGTTTTTT. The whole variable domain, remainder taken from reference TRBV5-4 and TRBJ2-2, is ETGVTQSPTHLIKTRGQQVTLRCSSQSGHNTVSWYQQALGQGPQFIFQYYREEENGRGNFPPRFSGLQFPNYSSELNVNALELDDSALYLCASSLAPDRNTGELFFGEGSRLTVL.

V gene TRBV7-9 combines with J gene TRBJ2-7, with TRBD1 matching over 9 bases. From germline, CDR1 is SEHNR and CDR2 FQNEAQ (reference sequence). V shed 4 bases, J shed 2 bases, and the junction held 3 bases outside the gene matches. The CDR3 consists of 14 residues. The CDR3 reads CASSSGQGPYEQYF. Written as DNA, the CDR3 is TGTGCCAGCAGCTCCGGACAGGGGCCCTACGAGCAGTACTTC. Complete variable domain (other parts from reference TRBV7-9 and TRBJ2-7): DTGVSQNPRHKITKRGQNVTFRCDPISEHNRLYWYRQTLGQGPEFLTYFQNEAQLEKSRLLSDRFSAERPKGSFSTLEIQRTEQGDSAMYLCASSSGQGPYEQYFGPGTRLTVT.

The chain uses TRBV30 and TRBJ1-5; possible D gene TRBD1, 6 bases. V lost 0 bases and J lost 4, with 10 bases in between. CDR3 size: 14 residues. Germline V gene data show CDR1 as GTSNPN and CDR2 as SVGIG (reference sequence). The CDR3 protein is CAWSVGTPNQPQHF. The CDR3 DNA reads TGTGCCTGGAGTGTTGGGACACCGAATCAGCCCCAGCATTTT. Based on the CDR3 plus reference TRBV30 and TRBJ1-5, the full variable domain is SQTIHQWPATLVQPVGSPLSLECTVEGTSNPNLYWYRQAAGRGLQLLFYSVGIGQISSEVPQNLSASRPQDRQFILSSKKLLLSDSGFYLCAWSVGTPNQPQHFGDGTRLSIL.

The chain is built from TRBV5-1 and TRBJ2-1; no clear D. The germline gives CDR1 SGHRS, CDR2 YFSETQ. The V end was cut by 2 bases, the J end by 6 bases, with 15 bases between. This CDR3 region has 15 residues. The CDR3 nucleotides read TGCGCCAGCAGCTTTATTCCAGGTAAAGTCAATGAGCAGTTCTTC. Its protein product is CASSFIPGKVNEQFF.

The CDR3 region has the DNA TGTGCCAGCAGCTTGGCCTCTGTGAGCTCCTACAATGAGCAGTTCTTC. It yields the protein CASSLASVSSYNEQFF. The rearrangement joins TRBV5-5 to TRBJ2-1; D not resolved. V lost 0 bases, J lost 0 bases, and 10 bases lay in between. Germline V gene sequence: CDR1 SGHKS, CDR2 YYEKEE (reference sequence). This CDR3 has 16 amino acids.

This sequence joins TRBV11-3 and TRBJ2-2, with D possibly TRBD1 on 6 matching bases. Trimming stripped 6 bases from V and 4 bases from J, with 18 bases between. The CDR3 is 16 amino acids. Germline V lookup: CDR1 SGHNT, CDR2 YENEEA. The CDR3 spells CASSGFGGRATGELFF. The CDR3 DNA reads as TGTGCCAGCAGTGGGTTTGGGGGCAGGGCCACCGGGGAGCTGTTTTTT.

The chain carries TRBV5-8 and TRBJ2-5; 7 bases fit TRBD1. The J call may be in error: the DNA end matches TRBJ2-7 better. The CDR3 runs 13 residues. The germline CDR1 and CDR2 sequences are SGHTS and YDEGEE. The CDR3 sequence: CASSLTGAYEQYF. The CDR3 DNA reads TGTGCCAGCAGCTTGACAGGGGCCTACGAGCAGTACTTC.

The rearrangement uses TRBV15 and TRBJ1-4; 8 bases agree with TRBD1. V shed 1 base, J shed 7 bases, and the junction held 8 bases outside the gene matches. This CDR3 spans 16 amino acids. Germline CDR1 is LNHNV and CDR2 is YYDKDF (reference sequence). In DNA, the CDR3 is TGTGCCACCAGCAGAGGGGAAAGACAGGGGCCTGAAAAACTGTTTTTT. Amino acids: CATSRGERQGPEKLFF.

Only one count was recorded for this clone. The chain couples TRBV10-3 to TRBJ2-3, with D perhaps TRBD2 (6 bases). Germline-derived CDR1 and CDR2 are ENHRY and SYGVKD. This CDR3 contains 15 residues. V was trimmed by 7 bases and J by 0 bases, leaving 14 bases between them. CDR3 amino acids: CAITPGTPSTDTQYF. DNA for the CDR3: TGTGCCATCACACCCGGGACTCCCAGCACAGATACGCAGTATTTT.

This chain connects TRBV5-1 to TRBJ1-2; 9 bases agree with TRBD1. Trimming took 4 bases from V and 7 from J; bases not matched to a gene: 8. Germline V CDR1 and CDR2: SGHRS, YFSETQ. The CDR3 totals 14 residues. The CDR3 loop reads CASSGTTGGSGYTF. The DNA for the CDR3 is TGCGCCAGCAGCGGAACGACAGGGGGAAGTGGCTACACCTTC.

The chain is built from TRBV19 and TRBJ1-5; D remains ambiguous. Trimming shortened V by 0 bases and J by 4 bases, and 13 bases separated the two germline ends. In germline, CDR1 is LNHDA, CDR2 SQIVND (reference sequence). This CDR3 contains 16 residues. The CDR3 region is CASSIDGGSGNQPQHF. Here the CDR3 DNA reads TGTGCCAGTAGTATAGACGGTGGCAGCGGTAATCAGCCCCAGCATTTT.

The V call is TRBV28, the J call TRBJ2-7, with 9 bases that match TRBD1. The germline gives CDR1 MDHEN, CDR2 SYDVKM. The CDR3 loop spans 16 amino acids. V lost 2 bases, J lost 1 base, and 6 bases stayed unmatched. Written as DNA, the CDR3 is TGTGCCAGCAGTTTAGTCCCGGGACAGGGTTCCTACGAGCAGTACTTC. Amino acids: CASSLVPGQGSYEQYF.

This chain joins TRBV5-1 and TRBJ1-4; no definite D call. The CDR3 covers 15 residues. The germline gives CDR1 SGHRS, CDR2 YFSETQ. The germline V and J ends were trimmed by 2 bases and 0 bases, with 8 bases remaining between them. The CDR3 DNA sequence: TGCGCCAGCAGCTTTTTAGCTGCAACTAATGAAAAACTGTTTTTT. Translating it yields CASSFLAATNEKLFF. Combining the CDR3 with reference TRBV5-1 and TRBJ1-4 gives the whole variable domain KAGVTQTPRYLIKTRGQQVTLSCSPISGHRSVSWYQQTPGQGLQFLFEYFSETQRNKGNFPGRFSGRQFSNSRSEMNVSTLELGDSALYLCASSFLAATNEKLFFGSGTQLSVL.

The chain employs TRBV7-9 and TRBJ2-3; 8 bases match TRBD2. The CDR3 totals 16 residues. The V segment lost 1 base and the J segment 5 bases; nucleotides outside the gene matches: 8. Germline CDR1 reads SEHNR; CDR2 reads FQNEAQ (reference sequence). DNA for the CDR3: TGTGCCAGCAGCTTAGTGTCGGGACTAGTTCGAGATACGCAGTATTTT. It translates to CASSLVSGLVRDTQYF.